Below, 21 T cell receptor beta chains from the same sample are listed, as sequenced in a study of early T cells in non-severe SARS-CoV-2 infection. One entry per CDR3 protein results from TCRdb running MiXCR on the 5' RACE reads. The sample records approximately 76,000 distinct CDR3 sequences, about 12% being singletons. Sequencing input: whole blood. The receptor set was obtained from an adult who was a healthcare worker with PCR-confirmed SARS-CoV-2 infection or an uninfected control (not recorded which).

The chain has TRBV6-5 and TRBJ2-1, with 9 bases that match TRBD1. V trimming: 5 bases; J trimming: 0 bases; junction bases outside the gene matches: 2. The CDR3 contains 15 residues. From germline, CDR1 is MNHEY and CDR2 SVGAGI. The CDR3 DNA is TGTGCCAGCAGTGCGACAGGGGGCTCCTACAATGAGCAGTTCTTC. This codes for CASSATGGSYNEQFF.

In its sample, this clonotype was seen many times. The V and J genes are TRBV2 and TRBJ2-1, with D perhaps TRBD2 (5 bases). Germline loops: CDR1 SNHLY, CDR2 FYNNEI. V dropped 2 bases and J dropped 9 bases, with 20 bases sitting between them. The CDR3 has 16 amino acids. For the CDR3, the DNA is TGTGCCAGCAGTGAACAACCTGAGGGCCTGGGTTTTGAGCAGTTCTTC. Protein: CASSEQPEGLGFEQFF. Variable domain in full (rest from reference TRBV2 and TRBJ2-1): EPEVTQTPSHQVTQMGQEVILRCVPISNHLYFYWYRQILGQKVEFLVSFYNNEISEKSEIFDDQFSVERPDGSNFTLKIRSTKLEDSAMYFCASSEQPEGLGFEQFFGPGTRLTVL.

The V gene is TRBV7-2, the J gene TRBJ2-3; D unclear. The germline V and J ends were trimmed by 5 bases and 4 bases, with 7 bases remaining between them. Germline V gene data show CDR1 as SGHTA and CDR2 as FQGNSA. The CDR3 contains 12 residues. The chain's CDR3 is CASSIHADTQYF. CDR3 nucleotides: TGTGCCAGCAGCATACATGCAGATACGCAGTATTTT.

The chain couples TRBV7-3 to TRBJ1-6; D is ambiguous. V was trimmed by 2 bases and J by 10 bases, leaving 9 bases between them. Germline V gene lookup returns CDR1 SGHTA and CDR2 FQGTGA. The CDR3 spans 13 residues. The CDR3 region has the DNA TGTGCCAGCAGCTTACGGGGTTTCTCACCCCTCCACTTT. Residues: CASSLRGFSPLHF.

The chain joins TRBV7-9 to TRBJ2-1, with 8 bases matching TRBD2. Germline V CDR1 and CDR2: SEHNR, FQNEAQ (reference sequence). The CDR3 contains 15 residues. After removal of 2 bases from V and 9 bases from J, the junction contained 9 bases not matched to a gene. The CDR3 DNA follows: TGTGCCAGCAGCTTAAAGATCAGCGGGGGTATTGAGCAGTTCTTC. This sequence encodes CASSLKISGGIEQFF.

The J gene is TRBJ1-1, the V gene TRBV5-1, with D unresolved. The CDR3 is made up of 12 amino acids. From germline, CDR1 is SGHRS and CDR2 YFSETQ. The V and J ends lost 5 bases and 1 base respectively, with 6 bases between them. The DNA of the CDR3 is TGCGCCAGCAGAGCCCCGAACACTGAAGCTTTCTTT. Its protein product is CASRAPNTEAFF.

The table lists this clonotype with many counts. The rearrangement joins TRBV20-1 to TRBJ1-1, with no clear D. The CDR3 spans 14 residues. Trimming pared 1 base from V and 5 bases from J, leaving 14 bases between. Germline lookup yields CDR1 DFQATT and CDR2 SNEGSKA (reference sequence). CDR3 nucleotide sequence: TGCAGTGCTAGAGGAAACTCATTGGAGACTGAAGCTTTCTTT. Translated, it gives CSARGNSLETEAFF.

V gene TRBV5-6 combines with J gene TRBJ2-2; no firm D call. This CDR3 is built from 16 residues. Germline V gene sequence: CDR1 SGHDT, CDR2 YYEEEE. Between the trimmed V and J ends, which lost 4 bases and 0 bases, there was a span of 13 bases. CDR3 coding DNA: TGTGCCAGCAGCGGATATCGATCTGCGAACACCGGGGAGCTGTTTTTT. It yields the protein CASSGYRSANTGELFF.

This clonotype came up many times. This chain's CDR3 is CASSVYGTASNEQFF. The CDR3, as DNA: TGTGCCAGCAGTGTGTACGGGACGGCCTCCAATGAGCAGTTCTTC. The genes are TRBV6-1 and TRBJ2-1; D may match TRBD1 or TRBD2 (5 bases each). V was clipped by 4 bases and J by 6 bases, with 16 bases between them. The CDR3 extends over 15 amino acids. Per the germline V gene, CDR1 is MNHNS and CDR2 is SASEGT.

This clonotype turned up a few times. The V and J genes are TRBV12-3 or TRBV12-4 and TRBJ2-1, with D possibly matching TRBD1 (8 bases). The CDR3 covers 18 residues. Trimming cost V 4 bases and J 6 bases, with 25 bases left between them. This CDR3 is CASSYRQGKRTRGNEQFF. Written as DNA, the CDR3 is TGTGCCAGCAGTTACAGACAGGGGAAGCGGACTAGGGGCAATGAGCAGTTCTTC.

The chain recombines TRBV6-5 with TRBJ2-2; D not certain. Trimming stripped 6 bases from V and 5 bases from J, with 10 bases between. The CDR3 spans 13 residues. Germline V gene lookup returns CDR1 MNHEY and CDR2 SVGAGI. CDR3: CASRTGWTGELFF. Written as DNA, the CDR3 is TGTGCCAGCAGGACTGGATGGACCGGGGAGCTGTTTTTT.

This clonotype was recorded a few times. V is TRBV7-9 and J is TRBJ2-6, with 7 bases matching TRBD1. The V and J ends lost 3 bases and 0 bases, in that order; junction bases with no gene match: 11. This CDR3 has 19 residues. Germline V gene lookup returns CDR1 SEHNR and CDR2 FQNEAQ (reference sequence). CDR3 loop: CASSLGTANINSGANVLTF. In DNA form, the CDR3 reads TGTGCCAGCAGCTTGGGGACAGCCAACATTAACTCTGGGGCCAACGTCCTGACTTTC.

In regard to this clonotype: A much larger clone differs from this one at a single base, so this may be a read error. This chain connects TRBV19 to TRBJ2-1; D unclear. The V gene's germline CDR1 is LNHDA and CDR2 SQIVND (reference sequence). CDR3 length equals 13 residues. In DNA, the CDR3 is TGTGTCAGTAGTATTCAACTTTACAATGAGCAGTTCTTC. This gives the protein CVSSIQLYNEQFF.

At least ten counts were recorded for this clonotype. The chain joins TRBV3-1 to TRBJ2-1; 7 bases line up with TRBD2. From germline, CDR1 is LGHDT and CDR2 YNNKEL (reference sequence). The CDR3 extends over 16 amino acids. V shed 3 bases and J 1 base; nucleotides not matched to a gene: 6. The CDR3 loop is CASSQSRGESYNEQFF. In nucleotides, the CDR3 is TGTGCCAGCAGCCAGAGTCGGGGGGAATCCTACAATGAGCAGTTCTTC.

This clonotype came up a few times. The V call is TRBV18, the J call TRBJ2-2; D ambiguous. The CDR3 spans 15 residues. In germline, CDR1 is KGHSH, CDR2 LQKENI. The V and J ends lost 5 bases and 0 bases respectively, with 10 bases between them. The chain's CDR3 is CASSGMDANTGELFF. The CDR3 DNA reads as TGTGCCAGCTCAGGCATGGACGCGAACACCGGGGAGCTGTTTTTT.

This clonotype has just a few counts. The V and J genes are TRBV15 and TRBJ2-5; tentatively, D is TRBD2 (7 bases). V was pared by 4 bases and J by 4 bases, with 16 bases between. Germline values: CDR1 LNHNV, CDR2 YYDKDF (reference sequence). This CDR3 is 15 amino acids long. The CDR3 bases are TGTGCCACCAGCACCTACGGGGGGCCCGGAGAGACCCAGTACTTC. Translated, it gives CATSTYGGPGETQYF.

This clonotype has a count of ten or more. The chain employs TRBV6-1 and TRBJ2-1; 9 bases map to TRBD2. The CDR3 is 15 amino acids. Germline trimming cut 5 bases from V and 4 bases from J; bases unmatched to any gene: 6. Germline V lookup: CDR1 MNHNS, CDR2 SASEGT. CDR3 loop: CASSPVTSGYNEQFF. The CDR3 DNA reads TGTGCCAGCAGTCCGGTGACTAGCGGATACAATGAGCAGTTCTTC.

This rearrangement joins TRBV7-9 to TRBJ1-2; D unresolved. This CDR3 region has 11 residues. Germline V gene sequence: CDR1 SEHNR, CDR2 FQNEAQ (reference sequence). The V and J ends lost 2 bases and 8 bases respectively, with 6 bases between them. CDR3 bases: TGTGCCAGCAGCTTAAATAAGGGCTACACCTTC. Translating it yields CASSLNKGYTF.

This clonotype showed up many times. V usage is TRBV6-2 or TRBV6-3 and J usage is TRBJ2-1; TRBD2 aligns across 10 bases. CDR1 is MNHEY and CDR2 is SVGEGT in the germline V gene. The length of the CDR3 is 17 residues. The junction had 7 bases not matched to a gene; V was cut back by 1 base and J by 4 bases. The CDR3 is CASSYWRGLAVYNEQFF. CDR3 in DNA: TGTGCCAGCAGTTACTGGCGAGGACTAGCGGTTTACAATGAGCAGTTCTTC.

Notes on this clonotype: At one boundary the junction diverges from the germline segment, which might be a read error. This sequence joins TRBV28 and TRBJ1-2; D is ambiguous. The CDR3 is 14 residues long. CDR1 is MDHEN and CDR2 is SYDVKM in the germline V gene. The CDR3 spells CATRRALLNHGYTF. The CDR3, as DNA: TGTGCCACCAGGCGGGCACTCCTTAACCATGGCTACACCTTC.

This clonotype was found a few times. This chain connects TRBV6-5 to TRBJ2-7, with D perhaps TRBD1 (7 bases). Germline CDR1 reads MNHEY; CDR2 reads SVGAGI. The CDR3 is made up of 15 amino acids. V was shortened by 2 bases and J by 1 base, with 12 bases between the two germline ends. CDR3: CASSYGRDRSYEQYF. The CDR3 DNA sequence: TGTGCCAGCAGTTACGGGCGGGACAGATCCTACGAGCAGTACTTC.